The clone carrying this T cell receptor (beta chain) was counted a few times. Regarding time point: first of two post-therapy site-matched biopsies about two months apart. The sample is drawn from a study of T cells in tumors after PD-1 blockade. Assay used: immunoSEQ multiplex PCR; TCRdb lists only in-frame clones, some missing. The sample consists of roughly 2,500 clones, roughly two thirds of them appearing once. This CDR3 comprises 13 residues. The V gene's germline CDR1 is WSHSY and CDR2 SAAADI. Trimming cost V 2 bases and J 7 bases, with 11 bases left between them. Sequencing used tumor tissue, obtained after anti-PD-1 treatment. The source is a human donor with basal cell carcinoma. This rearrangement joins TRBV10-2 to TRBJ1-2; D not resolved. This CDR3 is CASSEAGPRGYTF. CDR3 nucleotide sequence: TGCGCCAGCAGTGAGGCCGGACCCCGTGGCTACACCTTC.